This note documents a single TCR beta chain sequence. Germline CDR1 and CDR2: LNHDA and SQIVND (reference sequence). CDR3 length: 15 amino acids. Germline trimming cut 7 bases from V and 5 bases from J; bases unmatched to any gene: 10. The data were obtained in a study of blood T cell repertoires in COVID-19. In the study overall: Acute and convalescent COVID-19 specimens originated in the United States, Italy and Spain.

Per the original methods: Estimation of nucleated cell counts was performed using reference gene primer amplification. Repertoires were generated with immunoSEQ multiplex PCR, while TCRdb's copy carries only in-frame clones and drops some. V, J and clone size are those of that table, while D and trimming were read from the DNA. The repertoire has 100,000 or so clones, 84% of them found once; the top ten carry 15% to 20%. The specimen was peripheral blood. The receptor comes from a woman aged 55-69 years with acute or convalescent COVID-19. V is TRBV19 and J is TRBJ1-4; TRBD1 aligns across 7 bases. The CDR3, as DNA: TGTGCCAGTACCAACAAGGGACAGCAGAATGAAAAACTGTTTTTT. It encodes CASTNKGQQNEKLFF.